The clone carrying this TCR beta chain has a handful of counts. Antigen: not known. This record comes from a study of cytomegalovirus exposure and HLA in healthy donors. Overall study findings and caveats: It was reported in a later analysis that an Asian-associated ancestry cluster showed fewer N-insertions than the roughly 670-donor mean. HLA alleles were associated with fewer than 20,000 TCR beta sequences in a later analysis at 0.05 false discovery rate. The listing of 150 to 200 TCR beta chains classed them as cytomegalovirus-associated.

The CDR3 sequence is 14 residues long. V lost 1 base and J lost 4; bases outside the gene matches: 3. The germline CDR1 and CDR2 sequences are SGHTA and FQGNSA. Primers for the PCR totalled 60 Vbeta and 13 Jbeta. Here immunoSEQ multiplex PCR was the method, and the copy in TCRdb shows in-frame clones only, minus some. The table has 150,000 to 250,000 clones, roughly 85% seen once; the top ten hold around 4.8%. Input material: PBMCs. The TCR sequence derives from a woman aged 30 to 39 in good health and CMV-seropositive. V usage is TRBV7-2 and J usage is TRBJ2-5; 7 bases fit TRBD1. The DNA for the CDR3 is TGTGCCAGCAGCTTAGTTCCAGGGGGAGAGACCCAGTACTTC. Protein sequence: CASSLVPGGETQYF.